This note documents a single T cell receptor (beta chain) sequence. In the study's own analysis: Counts of nucleated cells, estimated from reference gene primer amplification, were obtained. Some clones are missing from TCRdb's copy, which holds only in-frame ones; the method was immunoSEQ multiplex PCR. V, J and clone size are those of that table, while D and trimming were read from the DNA. The repertoire holds roughly 250,000 clones, with more than 85% as singletons. The data are from a study of blood T cell repertoires in COVID-19. Study overall: The analysed material was cDNA or gDNA that came from T cells, B-cell-depleted T cells, or PBMCs.

Those enrolled in Seattle joined during active infection and were followed longitudinally afterward. The CDR3 extends over 12 amino acids. Germline loops: CDR1 MGHRA, CDR2 YSYEKL. V was trimmed by 2 bases and J by 6 bases, leaving 8 bases between them. Sequencing was performed on peripheral blood. The chain employs TRBV4-1 and TRBJ2-7; D perhaps matches TRBD2 (5 bases). The receptor was isolated from a person aged 18-35 years with COVID-19, enrolled during active disease. The CDR3 reads CASSQRGTEQYF. CDR3 bases: TGCGCCAGCAGCCAACGGGGTACCGAGCAGTACTTC.